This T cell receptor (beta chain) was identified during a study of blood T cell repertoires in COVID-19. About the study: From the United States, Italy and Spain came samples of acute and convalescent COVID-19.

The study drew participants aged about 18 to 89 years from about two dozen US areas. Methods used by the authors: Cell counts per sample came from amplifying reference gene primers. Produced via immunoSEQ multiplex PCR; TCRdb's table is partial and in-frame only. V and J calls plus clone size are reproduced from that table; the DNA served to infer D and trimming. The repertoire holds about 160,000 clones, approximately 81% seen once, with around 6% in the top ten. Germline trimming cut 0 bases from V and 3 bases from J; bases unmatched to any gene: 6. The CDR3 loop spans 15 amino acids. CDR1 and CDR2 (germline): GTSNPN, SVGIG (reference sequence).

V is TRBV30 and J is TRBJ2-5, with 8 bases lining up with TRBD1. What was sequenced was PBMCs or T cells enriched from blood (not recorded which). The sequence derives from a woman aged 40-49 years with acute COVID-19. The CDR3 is CAWSVGTGGKETQYF. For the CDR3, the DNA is TGTGCCTGGAGTGTGGGAACAGGGGGGAAAGAGACCCAGTACTTC.